The 23 T cell receptor beta chains given below trace back to one sample, sequenced in a study of shared clonotypes between healthy human individuals. Assay: immunoSEQ multiplex PCR; the TCRdb copy retains only in-frame clones and omits some. This table has about 580,000 clones, roughly 98% appearing once. As defined, naive CD8 cells were CD45RO-negative and positively selected for CCR7, with terminally differentiated effector memory CD45RA+ cells excluded. The source material was naive CD8+ T cells sorted from blood. These receptors were taken from a man aged 30 to 39 in good health.

The chain carries TRBV7-6 and TRBJ2-7, with 7 bases matching TRBD1. The CDR3 length is 15 residues. Germline CDR1 is SGHVS and CDR2 is FNYEAQ. With V trimmed by 1 base and J by 2 bases, 5 bases remained unmatched. In DNA, the CDR3 is TGTGCCAGCAGCTTAGAACAGGGGTGGCCCTACGAGCAGTACTTC. Translated, it gives CASSLEQGWPYEQYF.

The chain joins TRBV19 to TRBJ2-3, with no clear D. V was shortened by 7 bases and J by 6 bases, with 8 bases between the two germline ends. This CDR3 is 11 amino acids long. Germline CDR1 and CDR2: LNHDA and SQIVND (reference sequence). In DNA form, the CDR3 reads TGTGCCAGTATCGACTCGGATACGCAGTATTTT. Protein product: CASIDSDTQYF.

The chain carries TRBV5-8 and TRBJ2-1, with 7 bases that match TRBD1. The germline CDR1 and CDR2 sequences are SGHTS and YDEGEE. V dropped 7 bases and J dropped 2; count of bases not matched to a gene: 9. CDR3 length: 15 amino acids. The CDR3 loop is CASPSPGGAYNEQFF. The CDR3 DNA reads as TGTGCCAGCCCCTCCCCAGGGGGTGCCTACAATGAGCAGTTCTTC.

The gene calls are TRBV5-1 and TRBJ2-3; 7 bases map to TRBD1. V dropped 1 base and J dropped 4; count of bases not matched to a gene: 6. This CDR3 is built from 15 residues. In germline, CDR1 is SGHRS, CDR2 YFSETQ. CDR3 in DNA: TGCGCCAGCAGCTTGACACGACAGGGCGCAGATACGCAGTATTTT. The encoded protein is CASSLTRQGADTQYF.

The chain has TRBV27 and TRBJ1-3, with 8 positions matching TRBD1. Germline V CDR1 and CDR2: MNHEY, SMNVEV (reference sequence). The ends lost 11 bases at V and 0 bases at J; junction bases unmatched: 6. CDR3 length: 14 residues. The CDR3, as DNA: TGTGCCGTCAGGACAGGGCACTCTGGAAACACCATATATTTT. Its protein is CAVRTGHSGNTIYF.

The gene calls are TRBV7-9 and TRBJ2-2, with 9 bases aligning to TRBD2. CDR3 length: 17 amino acids. Germline CDR1 is SEHNR and CDR2 is FQNEAQ (reference sequence). Trimming took 5 bases from V and 6 from J; bases not matched to a gene: 13. The CDR3 protein is CASSPPTSGVGPGELFF. In nucleotides, the CDR3 is TGTGCCAGCAGCCCCCCGACTAGCGGAGTGGGACCCGGGGAGCTGTTTTTT.

The chain has TRBV7-9 and TRBJ1-2; 7 bases are shared with TRBD1. Germline V gene lookup returns CDR1 SEHNR and CDR2 FQNEAQ (reference sequence). V lost 4 bases to trimming and J lost 3 bases; unmatched junction nucleotides: 11. CDR3 length: 16 residues. The CDR3 region is CASSSQRRDRDYGYTF. CDR3 in DNA: TGTGCCAGCAGCTCCCAGAGGAGGGACAGAGACTATGGCTACACCTTC.

J is TRBJ2-7 and V is TRBV6-5; no clear D gene. The V and J ends lost 5 bases and 0 bases respectively, with 11 bases between them. This CDR3 is built from 14 residues. Germline V gene sequence: CDR1 MNHEY, CDR2 SVGAGI. The CDR3 is CASSVDVNSYEQYF. The DNA for the CDR3 is TGTGCCAGCAGTGTGGACGTTAACTCCTACGAGCAGTACTTC.

The chain has TRBV28 and TRBJ2-7, with D hard to call. The length of the CDR3 is 15 residues. V gave up 4 bases and J gave up 5 bases, with 18 bases separating them. Germline V gene lookup returns CDR1 MDHEN and CDR2 SYDVKM. As DNA, the CDR3 is TGTGCCAGCAGTTCCATGACTCTATTAACCCACGAGCAGTACTTC. Its translation is CASSSMTLLTHEQYF.

The rearrangement links TRBV7-9 to TRBJ1-2, with D possibly being TRBD1 (5 bases). The CDR3 loop spans 13 amino acids. Germline V gene data show CDR1 as SEHNR and CDR2 as FQNEAQ (reference sequence). V was shortened by 5 bases and J by 4 bases, with 11 bases between the two germline ends. As DNA, the CDR3 is TGTGCCAGCAGCCAGGGACGGATCTATGGCTACACCTTC. Its protein is CASSQGRIYGYTF.

The V and J genes are TRBV18 and TRBJ2-1, with TRBD2 identical over 7 bases. V was clipped by 5 bases and J by 7 bases; unmatched bases: 8. Germline-derived CDR1 and CDR2 are KGHSH and LQKENI. The CDR3 runs 14 residues. CDR3 amino acids: CASSSGEGINEQFF. The CDR3 coding sequence is TGTGCCAGCTCATCCGGGGAGGGCATAAATGAGCAGTTCTTC. Variable domain in full (rest from reference TRBV18 and TRBJ2-1): NAGVMQNPRHLVRRRGQEARLRCSPMKGHSHVYWYRQLPEEGLKFMVYLQKENIIDESGMPKERFSAEFPKEGPSILRIQQVVRGDSAAYFCASSSGEGINEQFFGPGTRLTVL.

The V and J genes are TRBV5-1 and TRBJ2-1; D is possibly TRBD1 (5 bases). The germline V gene encodes CDR1 SGHRS and CDR2 YFSETQ. Trimming shortened V by 0 bases and J by 8 bases, and 12 bases separated the two germline ends. The CDR3 runs 14 residues. The CDR3 spells CASSLASGFDEQFF. CDR3 nucleotide sequence: TGCGCCAGCAGCTTGGCGTCAGGGTTCGATGAGCAGTTCTTC.

This sequence joins TRBV7-9 and TRBJ2-5; possibly TRBD1 for D (6 bases). Germline V gene lookup returns CDR1 SEHNR and CDR2 FQNEAQ (reference sequence). With 5 bases removed from V and 2 bases from J, the gap between germline ends came to 12 bases. CDR3 size: 14 residues. CDR3 amino acids: CASSLLGQQETQYF. The CDR3 region has the DNA TGTGCCAGCAGCCTCCTAGGACAGCAAGAGACCCAGTACTTC.

The chain combines TRBV4-1 with TRBJ2-2; 7 nucleotides align to TRBD2. The CDR3 totals 17 residues. With 1 base clipped from V and 7 bases from J, the junction kept 12 bases outside the gene matches. CDR1 and CDR2 from the germline V gene are MGHRA and YSYEKL. As DNA, the CDR3 is TGCGCCAGCAGCCAAGTCCCGGCGGGAGATCGGATCGGGGAGCTGTTTTTT. Protein product: CASSQVPAGDRIGELFF.

V usage is TRBV7-9 and J usage is TRBJ2-1, with 7 nucleotides matching TRBD1. The CDR3 runs to 14 residues. The trim removed 1 base at V and 6 bases at J, leaving 3 bases unmatched. Germline values: CDR1 SEHNR, CDR2 FQNEAQ (reference sequence). CDR3 nucleotide sequence: TGTGCCAGCAGCTTAGGTCACAGGGGCAATGAGCAGTTCTTC. It codes for CASSLGHRGNEQFF.

A remark on this clone: At one end, the junction sequence differs from germline, possibly due to a read error. This chain links TRBV6-5 with TRBJ2-1; TRBD2 matches 13 bases. CDR1 and CDR2 from the germline V gene are MNHEY and SVGAGI. There are 14 residues in the CDR3. CDR3 loop: CACRGTSGTNEQFF. CDR3 nucleotides: TGTGCCTGCAGGGGGACTAGCGGGACAAATGAGCAGTTCTTC.

On this clone: Germline is not matched at one junction end, which may reflect a read error. This chain connects TRBV7-7 to TRBJ2-1; 9 bases map to TRBD2. Germline values: CDR1 SSHAT, CDR2 FNYEAQ (reference sequence). The CDR3 runs 13 residues. The CDR3 nucleotides are TGTGCTAGCAGCGTGACTAGCGGCAATGAGCAGTTCTTC. Its translation: CASSVTSGNEQFF.

This chain joins TRBV7-9 and TRBJ2-7; D gene unclear. The CDR3 runs to 13 residues. The germline gives CDR1 SEHNR, CDR2 FQNEAQ (reference sequence). The V end lost 4 bases, the J end lost 4 bases, and 11 bases lay between the germline ends. This chain's CDR3 is CASSSALGYEQYF. CDR3 DNA sequence: TGTGCCAGCAGCTCTGCACTGGGTTACGAGCAGTACTTC.

This chain joins TRBV6-1 and TRBJ2-3; D is perhaps TRBD2 (6 bases). CDR1 and CDR2 (germline): MNHNS, SASEGT. V was shortened by 3 bases and J by 2 bases, with 15 bases between the two germline ends. CDR3 length equals 16 residues. The CDR3 spells CASSENPGSPTDTQYF. For the CDR3, the DNA is TGTGCCAGCAGTGAGAACCCCGGGAGCCCCACAGATACGCAGTATTTT.

The chain uses TRBV7-6 and TRBJ2-7; 7 bases map to TRBD2. Germline V CDR1 and CDR2: SGHVS, FNYEAQ. With V trimmed by 1 base and J by 5 bases, 17 bases remained unmatched. This CDR3 is built from 18 residues. CDR3 protein: CASSLDPVGAGVEHEQYF. The DNA for the CDR3 is TGTGCCAGCAGCTTAGACCCAGTAGGGGCGGGAGTTGAACACGAGCAGTACTTC.

The chain links TRBV2 to TRBJ1-1; D remains ambiguous. Trimming cost V 7 bases and J 5 bases, with 14 bases left between them. This CDR3 spans 13 amino acids. Germline assignment: CDR1 SNHLY and CDR2 FYNNEI. CDR3 sequence: CASKWTDGTEAFF. Here the CDR3 DNA reads TGTGCCAGCAAGTGGACGGACGGGACTGAAGCTTTCTTT.

The rearrangement joins TRBV7-2 to TRBJ1-5, with 7 nucleotides matching TRBD1. The CDR3 covers 16 residues. Germline lookup yields CDR1 SGHTA and CDR2 FQGNSA. V dropped 5 bases and J dropped 3; count of bases not matched to a gene: 10. In DNA form, the CDR3 reads TGTGCCAGCAGCCAATCAGGACAGGCTTACAATCAGCCCCAGCATTTT. Protein: CASSQSGQAYNQPQHF. Full variable domain (remainder filled in from reference TRBV7-2 and TRBJ1-5): GAGVSQSPSNKVTEKGKDVELRCDPISGHTALYWYRQSLGQGLEFLIYFQGNSAPDKSGLPSDRFSAERTGGSVSTLTIQRTQQEDSAVYLCASSQSGQAYNQPQHFGDGTRLSIL.

J is TRBJ1-5 and V is TRBV6-5; D is unresolved. The CDR3 has 13 residues. Germline-derived CDR1 and CDR2 are MNHEY and SVGAGI. V lost 6 bases and J 5 bases, leaving 11 bases between the germline ends. The CDR3 protein is CASSHGLDQPQHF. DNA of the CDR3: TGTGCCAGCAGCCATGGGTTGGATCAGCCCCAGCATTTT.